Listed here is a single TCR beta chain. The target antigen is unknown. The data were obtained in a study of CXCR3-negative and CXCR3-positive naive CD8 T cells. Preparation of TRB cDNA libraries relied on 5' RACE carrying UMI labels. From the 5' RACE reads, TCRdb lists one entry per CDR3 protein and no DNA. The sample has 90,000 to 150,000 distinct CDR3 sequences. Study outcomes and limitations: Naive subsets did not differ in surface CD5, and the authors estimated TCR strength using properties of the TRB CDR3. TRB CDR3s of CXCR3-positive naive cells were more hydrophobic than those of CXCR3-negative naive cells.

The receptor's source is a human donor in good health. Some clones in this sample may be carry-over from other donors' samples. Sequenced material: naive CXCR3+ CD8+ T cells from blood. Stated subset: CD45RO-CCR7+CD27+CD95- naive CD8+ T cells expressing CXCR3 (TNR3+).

The CDR3 loop is CASSSRYGNQPQHF. The chain joins TRBV7-9 to TRBJ1-5. The CDR3 loop spans 14 amino acids. CDR1 is SEHNR and CDR2 is FQNEAQ in the germline V gene (reference sequence).